The source of this TCR beta chain is a study of cytomegalovirus exposure and HLA in healthy donors. The CDR3 runs to 14 residues. Deletions cut 3 bases from V and 2 bases from J, with 8 bases between. CDR1 is SGHDT and CDR2 is YYEEEE in the germline V gene. Overall study findings and caveats: Roughly even sequencing depth across donors was the assumption behind the presence/absence analyses. Analyzed later, association rates of TCRs varied across HLA loci, with DRB1 most and HLA-C fewest. Cytomegalovirus association was assigned to approximately 180 TCR beta chains.

PCR primers comprised 60 Vbeta and 13 Jbeta primers. Method: immunoSEQ multiplex PCR; TCRdb's copy keeps in-frame clones and lacks some. This sample has around 210,000 clones, with about 81% found just once. In regard to this clone: Its antigen is still unknown.

Sequenced material: PBMCs. This sequence originates from a woman aged 40 to 50 in good health and CMV-seronegative. V gene TRBV5-6 combines with J gene TRBJ1-4; D gene uncertain. The CDR3 DNA sequence: TGTGCCAGCAGCTACTCGTTTACTAATGAAAAACTGTTTTTT. Translating it yields CASSYSFTNEKLFF.